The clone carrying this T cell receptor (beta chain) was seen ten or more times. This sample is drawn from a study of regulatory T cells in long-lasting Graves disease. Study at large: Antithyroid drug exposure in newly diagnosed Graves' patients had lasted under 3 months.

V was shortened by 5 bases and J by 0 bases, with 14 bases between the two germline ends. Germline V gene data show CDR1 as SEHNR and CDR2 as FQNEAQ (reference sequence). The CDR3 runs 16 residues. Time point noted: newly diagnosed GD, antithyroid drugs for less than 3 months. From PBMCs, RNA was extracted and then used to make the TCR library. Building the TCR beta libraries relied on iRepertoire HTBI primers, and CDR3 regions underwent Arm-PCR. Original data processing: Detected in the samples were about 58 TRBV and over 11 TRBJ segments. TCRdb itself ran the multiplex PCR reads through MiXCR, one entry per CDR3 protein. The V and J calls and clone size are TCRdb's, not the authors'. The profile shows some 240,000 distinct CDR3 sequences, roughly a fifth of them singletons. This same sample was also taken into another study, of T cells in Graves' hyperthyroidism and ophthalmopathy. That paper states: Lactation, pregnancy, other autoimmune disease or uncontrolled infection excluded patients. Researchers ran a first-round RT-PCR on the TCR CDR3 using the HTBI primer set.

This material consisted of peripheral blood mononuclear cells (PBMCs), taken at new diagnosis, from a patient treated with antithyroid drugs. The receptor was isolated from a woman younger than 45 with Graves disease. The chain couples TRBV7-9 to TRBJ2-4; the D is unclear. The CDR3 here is CASSTSSLLAKNIQYF. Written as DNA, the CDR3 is TGTGCCAGCAGCACAAGTTCTCTACTAGCCAAAAACATTCAGTACTTC.